This record looks at one T cell receptor beta chain sequence and its context. TCRdb's table, derived via immunoSEQ multiplex PCR, lists solely in-frame clones and lacks some. The sample lists 100,000 to 150,000 clones, approximately 79% seen once, with about 2.3% in the top ten. The V segment lost 3 bases and the J segment 2 bases; nucleotides outside the gene matches: 1. The germline CDR1 and CDR2 sequences are LGHDT and YNNKEL (reference sequence). The CDR3 has 13 residues. This sample is part of a study of blood T cell repertoires in COVID-19. On the study more broadly: The United States, Italy and Spain provided the acute and convalescent COVID-19 samples. In each case, the material was cDNA or gDNA derived from T cells, B-cell-depleted T cells, or PBMCs.

Researchers sorted participants into cohorts using their self-reported clinical history. This chain links TRBV3-1 (or the pseudogene TRBV3-2) with TRBJ2-7; 7 nucleotides agree with TRBD1. The TCR originated in a man between 35 and 55 years old with acute COVID-19. Source material: PBMCs or T cells enriched from blood (not recorded which). CDR3 DNA sequence: TGTGCCAGCAGCCAGACAGGGCCCTACGAGCAGTACTTC. Residues: CASSQTGPYEQYF.